This passage covers 6 T cell receptor beta chains from one sample sequenced in a study of T cell clones after liver transplantation. Measured with immunoSEQ multiplex PCR; TCRdb has only the in-frame clones, and not every one. The table lists approximately 71,000 clones, approximately 92% of them singletons. The specimen comprised CD4+ T cells from blood, sampled around 25 months after liver transplant. These receptor sequences come from a human patient who received a liver transplant. Part of the T cell pool may stem from the graft donor.

The chain joins TRBV9 to TRBJ1-3; unclear D gene. Germline-derived CDR1 and CDR2 are SGDLS and YYNGEE. The CDR3 covers 14 residues. Between the trimmed V and J ends, which lost 4 bases and 0 bases, there was a span of 8 bases. The CDR3 protein is CASSPQDSGNTIYF. Written as DNA, the CDR3 is TGTGCCAGCAGCCCACAAGACTCTGGAAACACCATATATTTT.

This sequence joins TRBV6-5 and TRBJ2-3; D is uncertain. Trimming cost V 2 bases and J 1 base, with 4 bases left between them. The CDR3 is 13 amino acids. Per germline, CDR1 MNHEY and CDR2 SVGAGI. The CDR3 DNA reads as TGTGCCAGCAGTTACCAGGGCACAGATACGCAGTATTTT. It codes for CASSYQGTDTQYF.

This chain uses TRBV6-6 with TRBJ2-7; 9 nucleotides agree with TRBD1. V was clipped by 10 bases and J by 6 bases; unmatched bases: 10. The germline V gene has CDR1 MNHNY and CDR2 SVGAGI (reference sequence). CDR3 length: 13 residues. CDR3 protein: CATEQGARGEQYF. In DNA form, the CDR3 reads TGTGCCACTGAACAGGGGGCGCGTGGCGAGCAGTACTTC.

The chain uses TRBV11-2 and TRBJ2-3; 8 nucleotides align to TRBD1. The CDR3 spans 16 residues. Germline CDR1 is SGHAT and CDR2 is FQNNGV. Unmatched junction bases numbered 6, after V lost 2 bases and J lost 2 bases. CDR3 bases: TGTGCCAGCAGCTTACGGCGGGACAGGATCACAGATACGCAGTATTTT. This codes for CASSLRRDRITDTQYF.

V and J are TRBV5-1 and TRBJ1-1, with a weak D call TRBD1 (5 bases). With 2 bases removed from V and 3 bases from J, the gap between germline ends came to 20 bases. Germline CDR1 and CDR2: SGHRS and YFSETQ. This CDR3 spans 17 amino acids. In DNA form, the CDR3 reads TGCGCCAGCAGCTTAGGCCCTACAGGTCCGGACCACACTGAAGCTTTCTTT. The encoded protein is CASSLGPTGPDHTEAFF.

This rearrangement joins TRBV19 to TRBJ2-5; 14 nucleotides match TRBD2. Germline-derived CDR1 and CDR2 are LNHDA and SQIVND (reference sequence). Trimming cost V 7 bases and J 5 bases; bases outside gene matches: 9. The CDR3 length is 16 residues. The CDR3 bases are TGTGCCAGTAAACGTGGGACTAGCGGGAGACCGGAGACCCAGTACTTC. Residues: CASKRGTSGRPETQYF. The variable domain in full, completed from reference TRBV19 and TRBJ2-5, reads DGGITQSPKYLFRKEGQNVTLSCEQNLNHDAMYWYRQDPGQGLRLIYYSQIVNDFQKGDIAEGYSVSREKKESFPLTVTSAQKNPTAFYLCASKRGTSGRPETQYFGPGTRLLVL.